The clone carrying this T cell receptor (beta chain) has a count of ten or more. The antigen remains unidentified. Amplification of TCR beta CDR3 regions used RNA transcripts. An opening RT-PCR round employed HTBI primers and preceded a second-round multiplex PCR. MiXCR, applied by TCRdb to the multiplex PCR reads, yields one record per CDR3 protein. Among fewer than 650,000 distinct CDR3 sequences listed, 22% were seen once. V lost 7 bases and J 1 base, leaving 10 bases between the germline ends. Per the germline V gene, CDR1 is SQVTM and CDR2 is ANQGSEA. The CDR3 is 12 amino acids. This entry comes from a study of Graves' ophthalmopathy and Graves' hyperthyroidism. Clinical symptoms, serum thyroxine, TRAb, thyroid ultrasound and orbital computed tomography were relied on for diagnosis. Study-wide results and caveats: Detection in blood was also observed for most expanded thyroid clonotypes above 0.001 frequency.

This chain uses TRBV29-1 with TRBJ1-2, with D unclear. The sequenced material came from peripheral blood. The receptor was derived from a woman under 30 with stable Graves' hyperthyroidism. Some clones in this sample may be carry-over from other donors' samples. CDR3 nucleotides: TGCAGCGCTCCCCGGGGTAACTATGGCTACACCTTC. It is translated as CSAPRGNYGYTF.